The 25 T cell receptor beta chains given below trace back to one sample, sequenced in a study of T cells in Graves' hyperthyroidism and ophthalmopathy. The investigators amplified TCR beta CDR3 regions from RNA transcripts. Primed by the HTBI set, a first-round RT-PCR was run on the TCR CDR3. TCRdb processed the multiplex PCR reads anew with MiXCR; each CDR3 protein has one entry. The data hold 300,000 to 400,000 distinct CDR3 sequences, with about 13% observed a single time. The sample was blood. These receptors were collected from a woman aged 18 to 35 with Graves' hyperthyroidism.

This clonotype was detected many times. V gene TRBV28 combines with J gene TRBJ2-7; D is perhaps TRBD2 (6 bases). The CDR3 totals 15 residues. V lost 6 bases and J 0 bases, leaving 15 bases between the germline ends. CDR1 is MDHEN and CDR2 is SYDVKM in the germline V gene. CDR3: CASSPLAASSYEQYF. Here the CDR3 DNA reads TGTGCCAGCAGCCCGTTAGCGGCCAGCTCCTACGAGCAGTACTTC.

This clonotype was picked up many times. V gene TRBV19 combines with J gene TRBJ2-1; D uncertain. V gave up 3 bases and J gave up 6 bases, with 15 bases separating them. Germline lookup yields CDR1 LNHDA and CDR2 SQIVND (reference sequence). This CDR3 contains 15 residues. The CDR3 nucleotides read TGTGCCAGTAGTATCGAGAGCTTGTTTACCAATGAGCAGTTCTTC. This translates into CASSIESLFTNEQFF.

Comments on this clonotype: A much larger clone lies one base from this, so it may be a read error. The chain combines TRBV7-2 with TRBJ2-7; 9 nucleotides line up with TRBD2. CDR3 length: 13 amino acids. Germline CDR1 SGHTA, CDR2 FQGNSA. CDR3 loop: CAGSERREGEQYF. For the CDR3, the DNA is TGTGCCGGCAGTGAACGGCGGGAGGGCGAGCAGTACTTC.

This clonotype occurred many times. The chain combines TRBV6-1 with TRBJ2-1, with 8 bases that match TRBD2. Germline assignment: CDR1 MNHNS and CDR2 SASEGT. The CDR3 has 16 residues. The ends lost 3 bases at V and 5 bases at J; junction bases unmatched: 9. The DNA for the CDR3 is TGTGCCAGCAGTGAGACCGGCGGGAGGCGCCACAATGAGCAGTTCTTC. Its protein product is CASSETGGRRHNEQFF.

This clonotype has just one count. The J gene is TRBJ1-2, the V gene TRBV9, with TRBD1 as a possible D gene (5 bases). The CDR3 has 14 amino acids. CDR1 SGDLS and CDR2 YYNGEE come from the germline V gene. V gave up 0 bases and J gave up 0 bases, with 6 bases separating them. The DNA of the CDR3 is TGTGCCAGCAGCGTAGGGGGCTCTAACTATGGCTACACCTTC. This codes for CASSVGGSNYGYTF.

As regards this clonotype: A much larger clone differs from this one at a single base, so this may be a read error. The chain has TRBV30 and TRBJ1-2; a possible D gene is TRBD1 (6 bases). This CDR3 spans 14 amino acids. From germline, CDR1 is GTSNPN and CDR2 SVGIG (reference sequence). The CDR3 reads CAWSPLGAVRGCTF. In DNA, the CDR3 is TGTGCCTGGAGTCCATTGGGGGCAGTTCGGGGCTGCACCTTC.

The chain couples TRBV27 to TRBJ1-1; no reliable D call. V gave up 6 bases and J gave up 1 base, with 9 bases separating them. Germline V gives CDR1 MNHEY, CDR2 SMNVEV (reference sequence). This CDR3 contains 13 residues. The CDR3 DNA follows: TGTGCCAGCAGAGTGGACGGGAACACTGAAGCTTTCTTT. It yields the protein CASRVDGNTEAFF.

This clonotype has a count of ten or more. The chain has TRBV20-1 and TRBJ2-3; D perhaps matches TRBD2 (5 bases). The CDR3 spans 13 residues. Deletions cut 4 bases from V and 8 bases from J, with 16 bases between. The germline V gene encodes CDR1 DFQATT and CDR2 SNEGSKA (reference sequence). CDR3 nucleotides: TGCAGTGCTATAGACCTGGGGAGAGGTACGCAGTATTTT. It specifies CSAIDLGRGTQYF.

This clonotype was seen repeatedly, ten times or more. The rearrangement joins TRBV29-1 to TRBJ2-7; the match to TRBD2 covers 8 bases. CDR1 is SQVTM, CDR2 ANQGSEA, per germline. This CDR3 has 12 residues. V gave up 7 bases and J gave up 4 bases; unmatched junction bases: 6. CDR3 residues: CSATSGTYEQYF. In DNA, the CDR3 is TGCAGCGCAACTAGCGGTACTTACGAGCAGTACTTC.

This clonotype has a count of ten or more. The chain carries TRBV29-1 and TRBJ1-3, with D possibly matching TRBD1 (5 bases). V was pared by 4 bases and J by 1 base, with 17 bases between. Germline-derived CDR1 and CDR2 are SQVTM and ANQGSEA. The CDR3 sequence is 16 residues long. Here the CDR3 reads CSVGDGPSYSGNTIYF. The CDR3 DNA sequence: TGCAGCGTTGGGGACGGACCCTCGTATTCTGGAAACACCATATATTTT.

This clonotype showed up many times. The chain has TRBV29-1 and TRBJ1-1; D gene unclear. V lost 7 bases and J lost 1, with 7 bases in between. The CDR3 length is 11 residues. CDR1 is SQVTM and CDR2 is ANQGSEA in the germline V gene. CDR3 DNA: TGCAGCGCCGCAGAGAACACTGAAGCTTTCTTT. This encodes CSAAENTEAFF.

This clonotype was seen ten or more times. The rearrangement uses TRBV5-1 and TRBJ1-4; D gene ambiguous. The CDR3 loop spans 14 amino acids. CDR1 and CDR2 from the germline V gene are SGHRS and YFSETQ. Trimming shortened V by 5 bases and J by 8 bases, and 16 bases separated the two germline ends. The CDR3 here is CASRMLGDGEKLFF. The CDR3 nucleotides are TGCGCCAGCAGAATGTTAGGTGATGGGGAAAAACTGTTTTTT. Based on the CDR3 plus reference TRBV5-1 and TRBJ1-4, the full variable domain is KAGVTQTPRYLIKTRGQQVTLSCSPISGHRSVSWYQQTPGQGLQFLFEYFSETQRNKGNFPGRFSGRQFSNSRSEMNVSTLELGDSALYLCASRMLGDGEKLFFGSGTQLSVL.

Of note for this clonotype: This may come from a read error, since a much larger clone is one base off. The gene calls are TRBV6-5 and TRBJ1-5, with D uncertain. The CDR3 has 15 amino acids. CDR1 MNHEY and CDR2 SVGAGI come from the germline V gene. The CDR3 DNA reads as TGTGCCAGCAGTTACTCGAACCTCATCAATCGGCCCCAGCATTTT. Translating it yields CASSYSNLINRPQHF.

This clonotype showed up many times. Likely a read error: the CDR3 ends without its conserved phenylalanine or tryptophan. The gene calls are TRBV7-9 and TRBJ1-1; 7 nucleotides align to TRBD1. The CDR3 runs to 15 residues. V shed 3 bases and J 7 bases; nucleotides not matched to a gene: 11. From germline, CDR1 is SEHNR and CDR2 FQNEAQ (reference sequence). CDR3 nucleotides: TGTGCCAGCAGCTTCCTACGGACAGGCGGATTTGAAGCTTTCCTT. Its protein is CASSFLRTGGFEAFL.

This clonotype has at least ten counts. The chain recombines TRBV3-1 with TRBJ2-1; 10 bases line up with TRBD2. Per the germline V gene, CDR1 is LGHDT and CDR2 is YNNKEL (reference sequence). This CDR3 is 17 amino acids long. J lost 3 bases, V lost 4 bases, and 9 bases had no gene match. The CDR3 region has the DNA TGTGCCAGCAGCCCTCCTTCTAGCGGGGGCGTCTACAATGAGCAGTTCTTC. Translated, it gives CASSPPSSGGVYNEQFF.

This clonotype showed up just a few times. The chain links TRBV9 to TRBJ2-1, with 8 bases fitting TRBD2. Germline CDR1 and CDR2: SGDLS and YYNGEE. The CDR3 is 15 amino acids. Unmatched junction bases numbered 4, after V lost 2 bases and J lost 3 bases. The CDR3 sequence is CASSVRGGDYNEQFF. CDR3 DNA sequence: TGTGCCAGCAGCGTTCGGGGGGGCGACTACAATGAGCAGTTCTTC.

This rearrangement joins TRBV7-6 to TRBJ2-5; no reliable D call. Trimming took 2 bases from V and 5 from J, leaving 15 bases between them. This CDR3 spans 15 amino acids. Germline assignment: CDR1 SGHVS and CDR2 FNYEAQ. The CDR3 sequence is CASSLSPARSETQYF. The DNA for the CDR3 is TGTGCCAGCAGCTTAAGCCCGGCTAGAAGCGAGACCCAGTACTTC.

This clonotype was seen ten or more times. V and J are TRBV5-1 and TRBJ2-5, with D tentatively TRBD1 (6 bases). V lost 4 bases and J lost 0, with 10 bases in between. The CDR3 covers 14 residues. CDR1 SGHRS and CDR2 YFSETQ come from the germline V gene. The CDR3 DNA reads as TGCGCCAGCAGCAACGGACAGTACCAAGAGACCCAGTACTTC. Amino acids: CASSNGQYQETQYF.

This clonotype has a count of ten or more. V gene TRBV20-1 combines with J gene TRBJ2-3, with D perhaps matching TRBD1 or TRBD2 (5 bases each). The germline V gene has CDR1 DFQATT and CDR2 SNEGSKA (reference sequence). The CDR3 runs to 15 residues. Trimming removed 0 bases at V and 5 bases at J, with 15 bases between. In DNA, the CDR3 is TGCAGTGCTAGAGAGGGGCGAGGGACCCGAGATACGCAGTATTTT. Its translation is CSAREGRGTRDTQYF.

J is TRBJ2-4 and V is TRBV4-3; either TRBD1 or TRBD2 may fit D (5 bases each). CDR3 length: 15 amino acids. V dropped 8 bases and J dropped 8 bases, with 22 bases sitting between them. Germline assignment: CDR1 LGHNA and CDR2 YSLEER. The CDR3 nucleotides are TGCGCCAGCTCCCCCACCGGGGCAGAGGAGGACATTCAGTACTTC. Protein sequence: CASSPTGAEEDIQYF.

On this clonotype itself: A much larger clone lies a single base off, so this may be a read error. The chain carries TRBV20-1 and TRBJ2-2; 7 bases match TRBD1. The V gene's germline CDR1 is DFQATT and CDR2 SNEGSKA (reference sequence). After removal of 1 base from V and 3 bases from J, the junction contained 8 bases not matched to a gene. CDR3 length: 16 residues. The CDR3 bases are TGCAGTGCTAGAGCAAGCAGGGGGATTTACACCGGGGAGCTGTTTTTT. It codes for CSARASRGIYTGELFF.

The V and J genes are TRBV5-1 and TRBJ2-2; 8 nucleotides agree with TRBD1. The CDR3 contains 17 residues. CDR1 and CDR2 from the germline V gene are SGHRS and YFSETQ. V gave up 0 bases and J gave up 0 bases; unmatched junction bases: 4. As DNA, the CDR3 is TGCGCCAGCAGCTTGGGGCTGGACAGGGCGAACACCGGGGAGCTGTTTTTT. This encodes CASSLGLDRANTGELFF.

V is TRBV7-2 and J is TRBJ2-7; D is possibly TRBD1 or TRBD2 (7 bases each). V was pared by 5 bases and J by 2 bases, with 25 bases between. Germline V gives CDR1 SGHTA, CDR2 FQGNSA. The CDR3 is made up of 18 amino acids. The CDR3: CASSPGGASGNLPYEQYF. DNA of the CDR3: TGTGCCAGCAGCCCAGGGGGGGCTTCCGGAAACCTCCCCTACGAGCAGTACTTC.

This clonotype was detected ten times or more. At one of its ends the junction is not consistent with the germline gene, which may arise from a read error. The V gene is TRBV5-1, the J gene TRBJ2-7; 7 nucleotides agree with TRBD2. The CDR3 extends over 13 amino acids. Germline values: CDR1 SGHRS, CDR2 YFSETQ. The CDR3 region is CASSLASGYEQYF. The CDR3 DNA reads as TGTGCCAGCAGTTTAGCTAGCGGCTACGAGCAGTACTTC.

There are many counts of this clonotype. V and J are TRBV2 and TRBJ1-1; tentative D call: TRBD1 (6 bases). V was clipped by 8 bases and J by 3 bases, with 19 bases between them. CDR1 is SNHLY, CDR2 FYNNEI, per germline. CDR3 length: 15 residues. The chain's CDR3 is CASRRGGGADTEAFF. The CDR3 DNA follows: TGTGCCAGCCGAAGGGGGGGGGGCGCGGACACTGAAGCTTTCTTT.